This T cell receptor beta chain was observed in a study of T cells in Graves' hyperthyroidism and ophthalmopathy. This CDR3 comprises 13 residues. V trimming: 8 bases; J trimming: 8 bases; junction bases outside the gene matches: 11. Germline-derived CDR1 and CDR2 are SQVTM and ANQGSEA. A remark on this clonotype: Its antigen is still unknown.

Study results and limitations: The model identified upcoming ophthalmopathy a median about 6.5 months ahead of onset.

Amplified TCR beta CDR3 regions came from RNA transcripts. The HTBI primer set drove a first-round RT-PCR of the TCR CDR3. TCRdb reprocessed the multiplex PCR reads via MiXCR and lists one record per CDR3 protein. The sample carries 500,000 to 600,000 distinct CDR3 sequences, around 50% recorded once. Those patients with uncontrolled infection, other autoimmune disease, pregnancy or lactation were excluded. The TCR sequence derives from an adult woman with Graves' disease, either hyperthyroidism or ophthalmopathy (not recorded which). This chain uses TRBV29-1 with TRBJ2-7; 11 nucleotides agree with TRBD2. The sequenced sample consisted of peripheral blood or thyroid tissue (not recorded which). CDR3 protein: CSWGLAGGDQQYF. The CDR3 DNA is TGCAGCTGGGGGCTAGCGGGAGGCGACCAGCAGTACTTC.